The rows below give T cell receptor beta chains drawn from one sample of a study of blood T cell repertoires in COVID-19. Method: immunoSEQ multiplex PCR; TCRdb's copy keeps in-frame clones and lacks some. The table has approximately 150,000 clones, around 89% seen once. The sequenced sample consisted of peripheral blood. These receptors originate from a man over 45 who had recovered from COVID-19. CDR3s include the opening cysteine and the closing phenylalanine or tryptophan. A D gene is named only where the DNA matches it firmly. A row's size may be missing; if present it is once, few, many or a size class.

>TRBJ2-5|.|few|TRBV6-1
TGTGCCAGCAGTGAAGTTTGGGAGACCCCCCGGGGGACCCAGTACTTC
CASSEVWETPRGTQYF
>TRBJ1-5|TRBD1|.|TRBV28
TGTGCCAGCAGTCTAACAGGGGCCGGCAATCAGCCCCAGCATTTT
CASSLTGAGNQPQHF
>TRBJ2-7|TRBD1|.|TRBV9
TGTGCCAGCAGCCCTACAGGGGTCAACTCCTACGAGCAGTACTTC
CASSPTGVNSYEQYF
>TRBJ2-7|TRBD1|.|TRBV7-9
TGTGCCCACGAGGGGGCCACTAACTACGAGCAGTACTTC
CAHEGATNYEQYF
>TRBJ2-3|.|.|TRBV7-2
TGTGCCAGCAGCCTCTTCGGGGGCACAGATACGCAGTATTTT
CASSLFGGTDTQYF
>TRBJ2-2|TRBD1|.|TRBV7-2
TGTGCCAGCAGCTTGCAGGGGGCGCGTATCACCGGGGAGCTGTTTTTT
CASSLQGARITGELFF
>TRBJ1-1|.|.|TRBV10-1
TGCGCCAGCAGTGATGGACGGGGAGACACTGAAGCTTTCTTT
CASSDGRGDTEAFF
>TRBJ2-5|.|.|TRBV7-2
TGTGCCAGCAGCCGAGGGCCCGGGGAGACCCAGTACTTC
CASSRGPGETQYF
>TRBJ2-5|TRBD2|.|TRBV7-6
TGTGCCAGCCAGCGGGGGGGCCGTGAGACCCAGTACTTC
CASQRGGRETQYF
>TRBJ1-6|TRBD1|.|TRBV6-5
TGTGCCAGCAGTGACTCTCGACAGGGGGCGTCTGTCCACTTT
CASSDSRQGASVHF
>TRBJ2-7|.|.|TRBV18
TGTGCCAGCTCACCACGGGCGGGACAGAGGTACGAGCAGTACTTC
CASSPRAGQRYEQYF
>TRBJ1-4|.|.|TRBV28
TGTGCCAGCAGTCTCAAAGGAGGGTATAATGAAAAACTGTTTTTT
CASSLKGGYNEKLFF
>TRBJ1-2|TRBD1|.|TRBV9
TGTGCCAGCAGCGTAGAAGGGACAGGCCTCTATGGCTACACCTTC
CASSVEGTGLYGYTF
>TRBJ2-1|TRBD2|once|TRBV9
TGTGCCAGCAGCGTAGCACAAGCGGGAGATTCCTACAATGAGCAGTTCTTC
CASSVAQAGDSYNEQFF
>TRBJ2-7|TRBD1|.|TRBV5-4
TGTGCCAGCAGCCCCGGACAGGGGGCTGCGTACGAGCAGTACTTC
CASSPGQGAAYEQYF
>TRBJ2-7|.|.|TRBV9
TGTGCCAGCAGCGTAGGGTCGGGTGGCAGTTCCTACGAGCAGTACTTC
CASSVGSGGSSYEQYF
>TRBJ1-2|.|.|TRBV7-9
TGTGCCAGCAGCTTAGCCCCGTCAGGACATCCGCCTTCCGGCTACACCTTC
CASSLAPSGHPPSGYTF
>TRBJ2-3|TRBD1|.|TRBV4-3
TGCGCCAGCAGCCAGGGGACAGGGAGGACAGATACGCAGTATTTT
CASSQGTGRTDTQYF
>TRBJ2-5|TRBD1|.|TRBV5-1
TGCGCCAGCAGCTTGAGAACAGGGGAAAAGACCCAGTACTTC
CASSLRTGEKTQYF
>TRBJ2-1|.|few|TRBV2
TGTGCCAGCAGCGAAAGGGAGCTTTACAATGAGCAGTTCTTC
CASSERELYNEQFF
>TRBJ2-7|.|.|TRBV5-6
TGTGCCAGCAGCCCCTCGGCAGGGGACTACGAGCAGTACTTC
CASSPSAGDYEQYF
>TRBJ2-6|TRBD2|once|TRBV19
TGTGCCAGTAGTAAAGGACTAGCGGGAGGGTTAGGCTCTGGGGCCAACGTCCTGACTTTC
CASSKGLAGGLGSGANVLTF
>TRBJ2-4|TRBD1|.|TRBV10-3
TGTGCCATCAGTGAGCAGGACAGGGGTCCCAAAAACATTCAGTACTTC
CAISEQDRGPKNIQYF
>TRBJ1-1|.|.|TRBV14
TGTGCCAGCAGCCCTACCGACAGGCAGAGAGGCACTGAAGCTTTCTTT
CASSPTDRQRGTEAFF
>TRBJ2-1|.|once|TRBV10-3
TGTGCCATCAGTGGTTATGGCGGGAACAATGAGCAGTTCTTC
CAISGYGGNNEQFF
>TRBJ1-1|.|.|TRBV5-1
TGCGCCAGCAGCTTGGATTTTTCCGGGAACACTGAAGCTTTCTTT
CASSLDFSGNTEAFF
>TRBJ2-3|.|once|TRBV30
TGTGCCTGGAGTGTGCGAACAGGAAGCACAGATACGCAGTATTTT
CAWSVRTGSTDTQYF
>TRBJ1-2|.|.|TRBV29-1
TGCAGCGTTGAAAGCGGCCTCTATGGCTACACCTTC
CSVESGLYGYTF
>TRBJ1-3|.|once|TRBV18
TGTGCCAGCTCACCGTCTCAGACTCCTGGAAACACCATATATTTT
CASSPSQTPGNTIYF
>TRBJ2-3|TRBD2|.|TRBV5-1
TGCGCCAGCAGCTTGCGCCTAGCGGGGGCCGGGGGCACAGATACGCAGTATTTT
CASSLRLAGAGGTDTQYF
>TRBJ1-6|.|.|TRBV10-3
TGTGCCATCAGTGAGTCTGGTAGCAATTCACCCCTCCACTTT
CAISESGSNSPLHF
>TRBJ1-1|.|.|TRBV6-5
TGTGCCAGTCATCAGGGGATCACTGAAGCTTTCTTT
CASHQGITEAFF
>TRBJ2-7|TRBD2|once|TRBV9
TGTGCCAGCAGTCCTAGCGGGAGGGATAGCTACGAGCAGTACTTC
CASSPSGRDSYEQYF
>TRBJ1-4|.|.|TRBV18
TGTGCCAGCTCGAGTCGGGCAACTAATGAAAAACTGTTTTTT
CASSSRATNEKLFF
>TRBJ2-7|.|.|TRBV4-1
TGCGCCAGCAGCCAACAACCGGGACTGAAATACGAGCAGTACTTC
CASSQQPGLKYEQYF
>TRBJ2-5|TRBD1|.|TRBV6-5
TGTGCCAGCAGCTACGACAGGGCGGGTGAGACCCAGTACTTC
CASSYDRAGETQYF
>TRBJ2-1|.|.|TRBV2
TGTGCCAGCAACCGAGACAGTATCAGTAATGAGCAGTTCTTC
CASNRDSISNEQFF
>TRBJ2-1|TRBD1|.|TRBV9
TGTGCCAGCAGCGTATCCGGACAGGGGGCAAATGAGCAGTTCTTC
CASSVSGQGANEQFF
>TRBJ2-7|.|.|TRBV9
TGTGCCAGCAGCGTAGGACAGGCCCCCTCCTACGAGCAGTACTTC
CASSVGQAPSYEQYF
>TRBJ2-3|.|.|TRBV6-6
TGTGCCAGCAGTTACTTTAGCAGTTCCACAGATACGCAGTATTTT
CASSYFSSSTDTQYF
>TRBJ2-7|.|.|TRBV6-6
TGTGCCAGCAGTCCTTCAGGTTCCGAGCAGTACTTC
CASSPSGSEQYF
>TRBJ1-1|TRBD1|once|TRBV6-5
TGTGCCAGCAGTTGGGACAGGAACATGAACACTGAAGCTTTCTTT
CASSWDRNMNTEAFF
>TRBJ2-3|.|.|TRBV2
TGTGCCAGCACTGAGGTGGGAGTCAGCACAGATACGCAGTATTTT
CASTEVGVSTDTQYF
>TRBJ2-5|.|.|TRBV5-4
TGTGCCAGCAGCTTGGGGCTAGAACAAGAGACCCAGTACTTC
CASSLGLEQETQYF
>TRBJ1-1|.|.|TRBV5-4
TGTGCCAGCAGCTTGGGCTCAGGGGACCTGAACACTGAAGCTTTCTTT
CASSLGSGDLNTEAFF
>TRBJ2-5|.|.|TRBV28
TGTGCCAGCAGTTTGTGGGGGCGGGAGACCCAGTACTTC
CASSLWGRETQYF
>TRBJ1-3|TRBD1|.|TRBV6-5
TGTGCCAGCAGTTCGGGACAGGCTGGAAACACCATATATTTT
CASSSGQAGNTIYF
>TRBJ1-4|.|.|TRBV18
TGTGCCAGCTCACTTTACGAGGCAACTAATGAAAAACTGTTTTTT
CASSLYEATNEKLFF
>TRBJ2-7|TRBD2|.|TRBV15
TGTGCCACCAGCAGAGAGGGGACTAGGCGCCACGAGCAGTACTTC
CATSREGTRRHEQYF
>TRBJ2-1|TRBD2|.|TRBV5-1
TGCGCCAGCAGCTTTGGCGCAACTAGCGGTTACAATGAGCAGTTCTTC
CASSFGATSGYNEQFF
>TRBJ2-1|TRBD2|.|TRBV9
TGTGCCAGCAGCGTAGCCGCGGGAGGGCCCCTATACAATGAGCAGTTCTTC
CASSVAAGGPLYNEQFF
>TRBJ1-6|TRBD1|.|TRBV7-9
TGTGCCAGCAGCTTAGGAGACAGGGAGAATTCACCCCTCCACTTT
CASSLGDRENSPLHF
>TRBJ2-3|.|.|TRBV24-1
TGTGCCACCAGTGATTCTGGGGGCTACATAAAAACAGATACGCAGTATTTT
CATSDSGGYIKTDTQYF
>TRBJ2-3|.|.|TRBV30
TGTGCCTGGAGTCTCTCAGATACGCAGTATTTT
CAWSLSDTQYF
>TRBJ2-7|TRBD1|.|TRBV5-8
TGTGCCAGCAGCTTGGGGGGACAGGGGACCTCCGAGCAGTACTTC
CASSLGGQGTSEQYF
>TRBJ2-7|TRBD1|once|TRBV6-5
TGTGCCAGCAGTTACTCCGGGACAGGGGTCTCCTACGAGCAGTACTTC
CASSYSGTGVSYEQYF
>TRBJ2-3|.|once|TRBV24-1
TGTGCCACCAGTGATTTGCATACAGGGCCCACAGATACGCAGTATTTT
CATSDLHTGPTDTQYF
>TRBJ1-2|TRBD1|few|TRBV7-8
TGTGCCAGCAGCTCGGGACAGAAAAACTATGGCTACACCTTC
CASSSGQKNYGYTF